This T cell receptor (beta chain) was sequenced in a study of T cell changes during pregnancy in multiple sclerosis. TCRdb's table, derived via immunoSEQ multiplex PCR, lists solely in-frame clones and lacks some. This table has tens of thousands of clones, roughly 95% appearing once. There are 14 residues in the CDR3. V was cut by 5 bases and J by 3 bases, with 12 bases left in between. Per the germline V gene, CDR1 is SEHNR and CDR2 is FQNEAQ (reference sequence). The sequenced sample was peripheral blood, obtained in the second trimester of pregnancy. The receptor was isolated from a female donor with multiple sclerosis, enrolled in a pregnancy study. J is TRBJ2-3 and V is TRBV7-9; perhaps TRBD1 as D (6 bases). Here the CDR3 reads CASSLKGGTDTQYF. The CDR3, as DNA: TGTGCCAGCAGCCTTAAAGGGGGAACAGATACGCAGTATTTT.